A single T cell receptor beta chain is shown here with its context. The record originates from a study of shared clonotypes between healthy human individuals. The repertoire was sequenced with immunoSEQ multiplex PCR; TCRdb's copy has only in-frame clones and lacks some. The sample includes around 2.1 million clones, about 94% seen only once; the top ten take around 0.13%. The investigators split CD4+ cells into a CD45RA+ naive subset and a CD45RA-negative memory subset. CDR1 and CDR2 from the germline V gene are SGHAT and FQNNGV. The CDR3 loop spans 17 amino acids. Trimming removed 3 bases from V and 4 bases from J; junction bases left unmatched: 7.

The chain has TRBV11-2 and TRBJ2-2, with TRBD2 matching 11 bases. Sequencing was done on a sample of naive CD4+ T cells sorted from blood. Subset: CD45RA+ positively selected. The TCR comes from a young man in good health. In DNA form, the CDR3 reads TGTGCCAGCAGCTTTTTAGCGGGAGGGCCGGGCACCGGGGAGCTGTTTTTT. Its translation is CASSFLAGGPGTGELFF.